This T cell receptor beta chain came from a study of T-cell reconstitution after alpha-beta-depleted transplantation in children. The library targeted TCRbeta and was prepared with unique molecular identifiers. MiXCR, run by TCRdb on the PCR reads, gives a single entry per CDR3 protein. The data show approximately 640,000 distinct CDR3 sequences, 15% to 20% seen once. Deletions cut 0 bases from V and 0 bases from J, with 12 bases between. The CDR3 extends over 17 amino acids. Germline CDR1 and CDR2: WNHNN and SYGVQD (reference sequence). Sequencing used PBMCs from the stem cell graft donor, obtained from the stem cell graft. The chain uses TRBV10-1 and TRBJ1-3; D uncertain. This TCR derives from a human donor who donated a stem cell graft to a child with acute myeloid leukemia. The CDR3 region is CASSESMVGTSGNTIYF. The CDR3 coding sequence is TGCGCCAGCAGTGAGTCGATGGTAGGAACCTCTGGAAACACCATATATTTT.